This TCR beta chain was retrieved from a study of control samples from healthy donors and cancer patients. Trimming removed 3 bases at V and 8 bases at J, with 10 bases between. Per germline, CDR1 GTSNPN and CDR2 SVGIG (reference sequence). This CDR3 is 12 amino acids long. TCRdb's copy holds only in-frame clones and misses some; the assay was immunoSEQ multiplex PCR. This table has under 140,000 clones, roughly 88% appearing once. This sequence was found in a woman aged 60-75 years with lung cancer. Sequenced material: PBMCs. The chain couples TRBV30 to TRBJ1-4, with D unresolved. CDR3 in amino acids: CAWSYGYEKLFF. In DNA form, the CDR3 reads TGTGCCTGGAGCTATGGTTACGAAAAACTGTTTTTT.